A single T cell receptor beta chain is shown here with its context. Its antigen is still unknown. The sample originates from a study of Ad26.COV2.S vaccination and SARS-CoV-2 variants. Study-level information: A participant enrolled in the COV1001 Ad26.COV2.S trial arm provided the sample. General study findings and limits: Assessments of TCR breadth and depth may have underestimated the total T cell responses. Greater spike-specific TCR breadth was seen in vaccine recipients than in placebo recipients.

CDR1 is MDHEN and CDR2 is SYDVKM in the germline V gene. This CDR3 contains 14 residues. V shed 3 bases and J 5 bases; nucleotides not matched to a gene: 4. Indicated treatment: around 19 received Ad26.COV2.S at low or high dose, single or two shots; 5 received placebo; per-sample allocation not given. At day 63 after the first vaccine or placebo injection, samples were drawn. Adults aged 18-55 years in Boston included the donor. Assay used: immunoSEQ multiplex PCR; TCRdb lists only in-frame clones, some missing. The data contain 350,000 to 500,000 clones, more than 80% of them singletons. The sequence was collected from a person between 18 and 65 years old who received the Ad26.COV2.S COVID-19 vaccine or a placebo. The sequencing here drew on peripheral blood, taken in a trial of Ad26.COV2.S vaccine versus placebo. The rearrangement links TRBV28 to TRBJ2-1, with 7 bases identical to TRBD1. CDR3 DNA sequence: TGTGCCAGCAGTTTGAGACAGGGTAACAATGAGCAGTTCTTC. Amino acids: CASSLRQGNNEQFF.